A single sample is the source of the 7 T cell receptor beta chains below, sequenced in a study of blood T cell repertoires in COVID-19. Sequencing was performed with immunoSEQ multiplex PCR; in TCRdb, only in-frame clones are kept and a portion is missing. Of around 60,000 clones listed, approximately 83% were seen once; the top ten hold more than 14%. Material for sequencing was peripheral blood. These receptors all stem from a human donor in a cohort sampled during active COVID-19.

This clone was seen a few times. The chain recombines TRBV7-9 with TRBJ1-2; no definite D call. This CDR3 spans 15 amino acids. V lost 1 base and J 5 bases, leaving 14 bases between the germline ends. Per the germline V gene, CDR1 is SEHNR and CDR2 is FQNEAQ (reference sequence). The CDR3 loop is CASSLGNQVMYGYTF. The CDR3 region has the DNA TGTGCCAGCAGCTTAGGCAACCAGGTGATGTATGGCTACACCTTC.

This clone was observed a few times. This sequence joins TRBV7-9 and TRBJ1-6, with a tentative D call TRBD1 (6 bases). Germline values: CDR1 SEHNR, CDR2 FQNEAQ (reference sequence). V was trimmed by 5 bases and J by 9 bases, leaving 14 bases between them. This CDR3 is built from 14 residues. CDR3 sequence: CASSPLRGSSPLHF. DNA for the CDR3: TGTGCCAGCAGCCCCCTCAGGGGCAGTTCACCCCTCCACTTT.

The rearrangement joins TRBV28 to TRBJ2-2; 10 positions match TRBD2. The CDR3 sequence is 17 residues long. Looked up from germline, CDR1 is MDHEN and CDR2 is SYDVKM. J gave up 6 bases and V 2 bases, and 9 bases lay outside the gene matches. The CDR3 loop is CASSLRSLAGTPGELFF. For the CDR3, the DNA is TGTGCCAGCAGTTTAAGGTCACTAGCGGGAACCCCCGGGGAGCTGTTTTTT. Filled out from reference TRBV28 and TRBJ2-2, the complete variable domain reads DVKVTQSSRYLVKRTGEKVFLECVQDMDHENMFWYRQDPGLGLRLIYFSYDVKMKEKGDIPEGYSVSREKKERFSLILESASTNQTSMYLCASSLRSLAGTPGELFFGEGSRLTVL.

This chain connects TRBV24-1 to TRBJ1-2, with 11 bases lining up with TRBD1. Germline V gene sequence: CDR1 KGHDR, CDR2 SFDVKD. This CDR3 has 15 amino acids. V shed 9 bases, J shed 3 bases, and the junction held 8 bases outside the gene matches. The CDR3 DNA sequence: TGTGCCACCGAGGGACAGGGGGATCAGGACTATGGCTACACCTTC. As protein: CATEGQGDQDYGYTF.

The chain combines TRBV27 with TRBJ2-3; 15 nucleotides match TRBD2. The CDR3 spans 18 residues. CDR1 MNHEY and CDR2 SMNVEV come from the germline V gene (reference sequence). The J segment lost 6 bases and the V segment lost 3 bases, leaving 10 bases of the junction unmatched. The CDR3 DNA sequence: TGTGCCAGCAGTTTCCGGATGAGAGGGACTAGCGGGAGGGATACGCAGTATTTT. Translation gives CASSFRMRGTSGRDTQYF.

V and J are TRBV7-2 and TRBJ2-5; 7 bases match TRBD2. Per the germline V gene, CDR1 is SGHTA and CDR2 is FQGNSA. This CDR3 spans 15 amino acids. The ends lost 1 base at V and 4 bases at J; junction bases unmatched: 6. CDR3 sequence: CASSLGPASGETQYF. CDR3 sequence (DNA): TGTGCCAGCAGCTTAGGACCCGCTAGCGGAGAGACCCAGTACTTC.

This chain connects TRBV24-1 to TRBJ2-3, with 11 positions matching TRBD2. V gave up 10 bases and J gave up 4 bases; unmatched junction bases: 3. CDR1 is KGHDR, CDR2 SFDVKD, per germline. The CDR3 length is 13 residues. The CDR3 region is CATRLAGSDTQYF. The DNA for the CDR3 is TGTGCCACAAGACTAGCGGGATCAGATACGCAGTATTTT.